The following is a T cell receptor beta chain sequence with its context. This entry is derived from a study of blood T cells in healthy people across ages. A second PCR of 7 to 11 cycles used a sample-barcoded 5' primer and a J-beta primer mix. TCRdb re-analysed the 5' RACE reads in MiXCR, keeping a single row per CDR3 protein. The repertoire consists of fewer than 1.5 million distinct CDR3 sequences, with 42% occurring once and the leading ten covering 7% to 9.5%. The receptor comes from a woman between 18 and 29 years old in good health. The sample consisted of blood.

The chain's CDR3 is CASSLSLGGNEQFF. The CDR3 DNA follows: TGCGCCAGCAGCTTGAGCCTAGGGGGCAATGAGCAGTTCTTC. This rearrangement joins TRBV5-1 to TRBJ2-1; weak D call: TRBD1 (6 bases). The V end was cut by 1 base, the J end by 6 bases, with 11 bases between. The length of the CDR3 is 14 residues. CDR1 and CDR2 from the germline V gene are SGHRS and YFSETQ.